The sequence of this T cell receptor (beta chain) was determined in a study of blood T cell repertoires in COVID-19. This CDR3 has 15 amino acids. With V trimmed by 6 bases and J by 5 bases, 11 bases remained unmatched. CDR1 SGHTS and CDR2 YDEGEE come from the germline V gene. Sequencing used immunoSEQ multiplex PCR; TCRdb keeps in-frame clones, though not all of them. Among 250,000 to 400,000 clones, roughly 90% were seen once, and the ten largest hold around 2.5%. The chain links TRBV5-8 to TRBJ2-3; 8 nucleotides align to TRBD2. Sequenced sample: PBMCs or T cells enriched from blood (not recorded which). This sequence originates from a man between 60 and 70 years old who had recovered from COVID-19. CDR3 in DNA: TGTGCCAGCACCCGGGGTAGCGGGGCAAGAGATACGCAGTATTTT. This encodes CASTRGSGARDTQYF. The whole variable domain, filled in from reference TRBV5-8 and TRBJ2-3, reads EAGVTQSPTHLIKTRGQQATLRCSPISGHTSVYWYQQALGLGLQFLLWYDEGEERNRGNFPPRFSGRQFPNYSSELNVNALELEDSALYLCASTRGSGARDTQYFGPGTRLTVL.